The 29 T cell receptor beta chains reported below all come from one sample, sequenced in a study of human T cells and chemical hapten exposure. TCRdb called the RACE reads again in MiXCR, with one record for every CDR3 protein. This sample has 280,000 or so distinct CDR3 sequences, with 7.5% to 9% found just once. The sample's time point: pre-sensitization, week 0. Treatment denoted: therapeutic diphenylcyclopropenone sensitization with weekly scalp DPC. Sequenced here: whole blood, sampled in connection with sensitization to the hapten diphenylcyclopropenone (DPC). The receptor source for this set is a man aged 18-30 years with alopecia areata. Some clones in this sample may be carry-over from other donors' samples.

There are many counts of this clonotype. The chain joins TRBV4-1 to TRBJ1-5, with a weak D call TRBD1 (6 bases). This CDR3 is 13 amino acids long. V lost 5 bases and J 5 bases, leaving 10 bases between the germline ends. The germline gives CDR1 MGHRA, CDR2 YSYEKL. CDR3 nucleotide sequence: TGCGCCAGCAGCTCGACAGGAGATCAGCCCCAGCATTTT. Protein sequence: CASSSTGDQPQHF.

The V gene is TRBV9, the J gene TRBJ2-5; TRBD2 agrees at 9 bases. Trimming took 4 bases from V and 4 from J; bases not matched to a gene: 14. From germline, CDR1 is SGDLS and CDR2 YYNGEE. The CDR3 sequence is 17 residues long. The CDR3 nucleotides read TGTGCCAGCAGCTCTGGGACCCGCGGGGGGGCCGGAGAGACCCAGTACTTC. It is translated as CASSSGTRGGAGETQYF.

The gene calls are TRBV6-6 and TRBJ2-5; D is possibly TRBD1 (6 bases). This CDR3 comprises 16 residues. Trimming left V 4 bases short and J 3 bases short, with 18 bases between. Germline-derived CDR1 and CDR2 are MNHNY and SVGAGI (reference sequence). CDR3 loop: CASSSAGEGVKETQYF. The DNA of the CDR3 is TGTGCCAGCAGTTCCGCTGGAGAGGGGGTTAAAGAGACCCAGTACTTC.

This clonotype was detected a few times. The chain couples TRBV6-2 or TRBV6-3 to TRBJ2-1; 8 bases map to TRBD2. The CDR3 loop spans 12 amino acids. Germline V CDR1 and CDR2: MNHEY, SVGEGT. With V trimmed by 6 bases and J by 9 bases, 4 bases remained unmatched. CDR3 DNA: TGTGCCAGCAGCCCGGGGGGGCCTGAGCAGTTCTTC. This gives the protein CASSPGGPEQFF.

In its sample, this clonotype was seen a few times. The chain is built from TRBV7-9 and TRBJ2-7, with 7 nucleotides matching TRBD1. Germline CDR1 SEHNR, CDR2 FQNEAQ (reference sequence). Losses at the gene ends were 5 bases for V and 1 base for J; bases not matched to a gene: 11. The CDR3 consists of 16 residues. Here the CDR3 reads CASSLLVWDSSYEQYV. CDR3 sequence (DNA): TGTGCCAGCAGCCTACTCGTTTGGGACAGTTCCTACGAGCAGTACGTC.

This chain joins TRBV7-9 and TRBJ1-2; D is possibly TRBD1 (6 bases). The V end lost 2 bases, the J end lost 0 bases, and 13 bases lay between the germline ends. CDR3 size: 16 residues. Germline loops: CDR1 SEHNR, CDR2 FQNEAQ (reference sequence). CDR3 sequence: CASSLTQGFANYGYTF. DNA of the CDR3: TGTGCCAGCAGCTTAACTCAGGGGTTCGCTAACTATGGCTACACCTTC.

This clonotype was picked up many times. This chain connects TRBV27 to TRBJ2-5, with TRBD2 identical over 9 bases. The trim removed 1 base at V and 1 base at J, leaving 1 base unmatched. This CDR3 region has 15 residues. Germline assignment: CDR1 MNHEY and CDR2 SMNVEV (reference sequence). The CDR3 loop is CASSLLGLAQETQYF. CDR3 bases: TGTGCCAGCAGTTTATTGGGACTAGCCCAAGAGACCCAGTACTTC.

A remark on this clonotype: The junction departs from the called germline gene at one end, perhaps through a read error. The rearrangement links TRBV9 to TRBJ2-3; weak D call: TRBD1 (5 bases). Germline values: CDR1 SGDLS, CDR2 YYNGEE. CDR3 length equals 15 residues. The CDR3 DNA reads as TGTGCCAGCAGCGTAGCTAATGGCAGGGCAGATACGCAGAATTTT. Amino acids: CASSVANGRADTQNF.

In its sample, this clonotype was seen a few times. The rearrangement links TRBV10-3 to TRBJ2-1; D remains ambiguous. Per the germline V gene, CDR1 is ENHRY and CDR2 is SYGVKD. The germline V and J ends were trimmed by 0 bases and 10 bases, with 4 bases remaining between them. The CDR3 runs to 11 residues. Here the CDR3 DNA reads TGTGCCATCAGTGAGTCGCACGAGCAGTTCTTC. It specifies CAISESHEQFF.

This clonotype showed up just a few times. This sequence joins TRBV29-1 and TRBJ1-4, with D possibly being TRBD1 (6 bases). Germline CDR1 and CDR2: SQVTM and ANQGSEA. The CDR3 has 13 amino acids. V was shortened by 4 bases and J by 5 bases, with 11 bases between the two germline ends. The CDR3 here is CSVGGLGNEKLFF. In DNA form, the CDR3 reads TGCAGCGTTGGGGGGCTGGGGAATGAAAAACTGTTTTTT.

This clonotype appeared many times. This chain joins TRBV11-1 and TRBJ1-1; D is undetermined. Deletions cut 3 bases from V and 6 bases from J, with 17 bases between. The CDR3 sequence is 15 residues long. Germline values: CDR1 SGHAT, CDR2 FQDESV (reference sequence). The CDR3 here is CASSLSILSYSEAFF. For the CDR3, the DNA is TGTGCCAGCAGCTTGTCTATACTCAGTTATTCTGAAGCTTTCTTT. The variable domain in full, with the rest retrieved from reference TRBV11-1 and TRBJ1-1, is EAEVAQSPRYKITEKSQAVAFWCDPISGHATLYWYRQILGQGPELLVQFQDESVVDDSQLPKDRFSAERLKGVDSTLKIQPAELGDSAMYLCASSLSILSYSEAFFGQGTRLTVV.

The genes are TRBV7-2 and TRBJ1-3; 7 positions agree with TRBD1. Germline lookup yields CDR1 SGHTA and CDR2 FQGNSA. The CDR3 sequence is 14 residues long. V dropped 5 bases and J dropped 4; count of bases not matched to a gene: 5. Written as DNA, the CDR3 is TGTGCCAGCAGCCCCGACAGGGTCGGAAACACCATATATTTT. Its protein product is CASSPDRVGNTIYF.

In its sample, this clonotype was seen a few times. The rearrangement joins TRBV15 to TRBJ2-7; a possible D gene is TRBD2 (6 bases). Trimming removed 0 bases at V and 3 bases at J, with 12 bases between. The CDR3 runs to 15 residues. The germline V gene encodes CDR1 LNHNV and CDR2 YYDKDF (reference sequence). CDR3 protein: CATSRDLRGLYEQYV. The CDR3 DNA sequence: TGTGCCACCAGCAGAGATTTGCGGGGACTCTACGAGCAGTACGTC.

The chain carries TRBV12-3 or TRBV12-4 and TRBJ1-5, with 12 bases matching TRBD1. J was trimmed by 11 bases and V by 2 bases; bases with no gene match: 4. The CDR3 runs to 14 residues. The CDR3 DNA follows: TGTGCCAGCAGTTTAAGGGACAGGGGGCGGACCCAGCATTTT. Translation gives CASSLRDRGRTQHF.

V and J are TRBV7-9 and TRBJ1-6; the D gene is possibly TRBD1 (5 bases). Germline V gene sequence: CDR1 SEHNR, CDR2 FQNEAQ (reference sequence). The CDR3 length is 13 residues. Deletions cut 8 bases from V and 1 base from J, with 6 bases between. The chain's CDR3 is CASQGSYNSPLHF. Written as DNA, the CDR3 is TGTGCCAGCCAGGGTTCCTATAATTCACCCCTCCACTTT.

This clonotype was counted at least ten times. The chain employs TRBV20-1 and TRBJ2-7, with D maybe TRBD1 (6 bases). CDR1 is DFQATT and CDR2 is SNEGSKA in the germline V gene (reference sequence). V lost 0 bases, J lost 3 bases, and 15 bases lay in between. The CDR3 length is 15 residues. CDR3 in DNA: TGCAGTGCTAGAGACCCGATCCAGGGGCACTACGAGCAGTACTTC. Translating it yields CSARDPIQGHYEQYF.

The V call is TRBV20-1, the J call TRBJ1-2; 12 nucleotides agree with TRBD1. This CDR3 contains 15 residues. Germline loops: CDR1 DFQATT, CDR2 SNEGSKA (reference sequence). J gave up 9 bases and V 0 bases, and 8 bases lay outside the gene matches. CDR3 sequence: CSARDRGQGALSYTF. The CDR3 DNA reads TGCAGTGCTAGAGATAGGGGACAGGGGGCCTTAAGCTACACCTTC.

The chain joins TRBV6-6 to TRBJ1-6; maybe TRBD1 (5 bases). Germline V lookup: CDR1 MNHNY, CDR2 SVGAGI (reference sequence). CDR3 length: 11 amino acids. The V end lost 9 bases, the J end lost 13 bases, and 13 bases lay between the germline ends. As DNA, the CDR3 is TGTGCCAGTAAAGGGGAGGGGCCCCTCCACTTT. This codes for CASKGEGPLHF.

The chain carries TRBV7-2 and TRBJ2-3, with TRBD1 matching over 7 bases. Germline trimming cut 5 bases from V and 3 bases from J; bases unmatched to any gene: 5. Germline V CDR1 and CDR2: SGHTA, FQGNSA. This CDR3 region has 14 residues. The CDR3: CASSHQGETDTQYF. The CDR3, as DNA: TGTGCCAGCAGCCACCAGGGGGAAACAGATACGCAGTATTTT.

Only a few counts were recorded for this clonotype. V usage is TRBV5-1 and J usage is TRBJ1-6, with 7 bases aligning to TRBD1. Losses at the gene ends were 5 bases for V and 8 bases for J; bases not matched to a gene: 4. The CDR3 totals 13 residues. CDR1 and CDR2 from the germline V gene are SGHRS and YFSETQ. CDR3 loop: CASRGTDDSPLHF. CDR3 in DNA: TGCGCCAGCAGAGGGACAGACGATTCACCCCTCCACTTT.

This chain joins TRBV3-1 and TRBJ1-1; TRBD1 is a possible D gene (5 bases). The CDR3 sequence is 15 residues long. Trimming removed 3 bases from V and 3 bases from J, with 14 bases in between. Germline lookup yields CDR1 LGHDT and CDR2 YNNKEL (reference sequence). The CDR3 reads CASSQSETGHTEAFF. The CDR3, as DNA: TGTGCCAGCAGCCAGTCCGAGACGGGACACACTGAAGCTTTCTTT.

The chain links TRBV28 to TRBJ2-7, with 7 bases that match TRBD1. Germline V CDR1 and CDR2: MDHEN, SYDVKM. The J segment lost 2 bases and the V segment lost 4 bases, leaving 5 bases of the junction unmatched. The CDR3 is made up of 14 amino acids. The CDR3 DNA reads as TGTGCCAGCAGTTACAGGGGCCCGGCCTACGAGCAGTACTTC. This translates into CASSYRGPAYEQYF.

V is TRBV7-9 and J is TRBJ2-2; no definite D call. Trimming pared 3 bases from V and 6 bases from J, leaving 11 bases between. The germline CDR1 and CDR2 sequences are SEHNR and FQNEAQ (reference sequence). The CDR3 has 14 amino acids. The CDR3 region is CASSLPLFPGELFF. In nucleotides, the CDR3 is TGTGCCAGCAGCTTGCCCCTTTTCCCCGGGGAGCTGTTTTTT.

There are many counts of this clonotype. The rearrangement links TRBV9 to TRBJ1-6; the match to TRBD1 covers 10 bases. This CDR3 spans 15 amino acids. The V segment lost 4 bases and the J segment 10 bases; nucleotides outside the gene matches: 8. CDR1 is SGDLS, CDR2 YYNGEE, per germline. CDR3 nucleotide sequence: TGTGCCAGCAGCTCTAGACAGGGGGCACAGTCACCCCTCCACTTT. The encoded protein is CASSSRQGAQSPLHF.

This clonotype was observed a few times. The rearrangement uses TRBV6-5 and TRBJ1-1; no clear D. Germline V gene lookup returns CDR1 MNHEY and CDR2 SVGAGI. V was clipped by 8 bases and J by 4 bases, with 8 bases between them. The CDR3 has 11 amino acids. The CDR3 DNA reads TGTGCCAGCCTATTTGGCACTGAAGCTTTCTTT. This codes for CASLFGTEAFF.

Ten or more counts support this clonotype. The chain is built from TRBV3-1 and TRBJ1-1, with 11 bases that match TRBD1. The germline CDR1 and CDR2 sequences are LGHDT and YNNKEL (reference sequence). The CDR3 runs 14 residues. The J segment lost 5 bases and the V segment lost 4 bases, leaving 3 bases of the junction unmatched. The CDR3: CASSPGQGATEAFF. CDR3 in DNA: TGTGCCAGCAGCCCTGGACAGGGGGCAACTGAAGCTTTCTTT.

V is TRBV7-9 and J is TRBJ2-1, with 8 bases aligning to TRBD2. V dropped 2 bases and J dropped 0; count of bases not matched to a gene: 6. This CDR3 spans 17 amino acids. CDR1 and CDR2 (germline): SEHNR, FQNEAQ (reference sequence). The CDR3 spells CASSLTGRDVSYNEQFF. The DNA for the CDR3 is TGTGCCAGCAGCTTAACCGGGAGGGACGTCTCCTACAATGAGCAGTTCTTC.

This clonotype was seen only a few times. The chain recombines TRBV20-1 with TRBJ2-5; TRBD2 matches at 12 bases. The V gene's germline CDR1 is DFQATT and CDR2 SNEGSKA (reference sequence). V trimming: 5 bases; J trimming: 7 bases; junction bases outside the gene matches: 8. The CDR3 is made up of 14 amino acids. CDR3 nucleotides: TGCAGTGCTCAACTAGCGGGGGGTCCACCGACCCAGTACTTC. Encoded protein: CSAQLAGGPPTQYF.

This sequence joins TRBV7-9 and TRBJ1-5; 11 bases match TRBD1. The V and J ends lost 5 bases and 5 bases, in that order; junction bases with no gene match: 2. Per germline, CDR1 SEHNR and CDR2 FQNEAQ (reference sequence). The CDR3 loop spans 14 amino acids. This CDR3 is CASSGQGADQPQHF. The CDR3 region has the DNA TGTGCCAGCAGCGGACAGGGGGCGGATCAGCCCCAGCATTTT.